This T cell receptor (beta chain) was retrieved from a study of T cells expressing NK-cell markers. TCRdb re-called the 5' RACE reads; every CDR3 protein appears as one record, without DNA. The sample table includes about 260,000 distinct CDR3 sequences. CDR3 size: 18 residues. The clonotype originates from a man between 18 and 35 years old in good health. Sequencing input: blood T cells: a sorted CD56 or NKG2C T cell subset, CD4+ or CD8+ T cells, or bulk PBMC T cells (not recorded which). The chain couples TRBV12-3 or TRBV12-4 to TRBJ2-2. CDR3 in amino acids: CASSPIRVGGANTGELFF.